These 8 T cell receptor beta chains were all obtained from the same sample, sequenced in a study of Ad26.COV2.S vaccination and SARS-CoV-2 variants. Generated by immunoSEQ multiplex PCR, the TCRdb table keeps only in-frame clones and is missing some. This table holds about 350,000 clones, just over 90% found once. The input for sequencing was peripheral blood, taken after recovery from COVID-19. Source of these receptors: a human donor who had recovered from COVID-19.

This clone has only a few counts. The chain joins TRBV13 to TRBJ1-3; TRBD1 aligns across 7 bases. CDR3 size: 14 residues. V dropped 1 base and J dropped 8; count of bases not matched to a gene: 5. Germline V gene lookup returns CDR1 PRHDT and CDR2 FYEKMQ (reference sequence). CDR3 sequence (DNA): TGTGCCAGCAGCTTAGCACAGGGGTTAGACACCATATATTTT. It yields the protein CASSLAQGLDTIYF.

V usage is TRBV2 and J usage is TRBJ1-5; no reliable D call. Germline CDR1 reads SNHLY; CDR2 reads FYNNEI. The CDR3 is 13 amino acids. Trimming took 3 bases from V and 2 from J, leaving 5 bases between them. The CDR3 spells CASSDLGNQPQHF. The CDR3 DNA reads TGTGCCAGCAGTGATCTGGGCAATCAGCCCCAGCATTTT.

The chain joins TRBV19 to TRBJ2-1; 9 positions match TRBD2. Germline CDR1 and CDR2: LNHDA and SQIVND (reference sequence). The V segment lost 4 bases and the J segment 7 bases; nucleotides outside the gene matches: 14. CDR3 length: 17 amino acids. The CDR3 DNA is TGTGCCAGTAGTAAAAACGCGGGGGGGTCGGGTTTGAATGAGCAGTTCTTC. It is translated as CASSKNAGGSGLNEQFF.

V is TRBV20-1 and J is TRBJ2-7; 10 bases align to TRBD1. V lost 3 bases, J lost 2 bases, and 1 base stayed unmatched. The CDR3 covers 13 residues. The germline CDR1 and CDR2 sequences are DFQATT and SNEGSKA (reference sequence). The CDR3 DNA reads TGCAGTGCTAGTGGACAGGGGGCCTACGAGCAGTACTTC. As protein: CSASGQGAYEQYF.

This chain joins TRBV7-2 and TRBJ1-5; TRBD1 matches at 10 bases. Germline assignment: CDR1 SGHTA and CDR2 FQGNSA. The CDR3 consists of 19 residues. Unmatched junction bases numbered 17, after V lost 3 bases and J lost 6 bases. The CDR3 sequence: CASSFGRPGTGVLGQPQHF. In DNA, the CDR3 is TGTGCCAGCAGCTTTGGCCGGCCCGGGACAGGGGTGTTGGGTCAGCCCCAGCATTTT. The full variable domain, rest sourced from reference TRBV7-2 and TRBJ1-5, is GAGVSQSPSNKVTEKGKDVELRCDPISGHTALYWYRQSLGQGLEFLIYFQGNSAPDKSGLPSDRFSAERTGGSVSTLTIQRTQQEDSAVYLCASSFGRPGTGVLGQPQHFGDGTRLSIL.

The chain uses TRBV3-1 (or the pseudogene TRBV3-2) and TRBJ1-2; D uncertain. The length of the CDR3 is 17 residues. Germline V gene data show CDR1 as LGHDT and CDR2 as YNNKEL (reference sequence). V lost 0 bases to trimming and J lost 4 bases, with 18 bases between them. CDR3 in amino acids: CASSQEISRSWGYGYTF. In DNA form, the CDR3 reads TGTGCCAGCAGCCAAGAGATAAGCCGATCCTGGGGCTATGGCTACACCTTC.

The chain links TRBV29-1 to TRBJ1-2; no clear D gene. From germline, CDR1 is SQVTM and CDR2 ANQGSEA. This CDR3 region has 12 residues. V shed 4 bases and J shed 1 base, with 7 bases lying between them. CDR3 DNA sequence: TGCAGCGTTGGAGCCAGTAACTATGGCTACACCTTC. Its translation: CSVGASNYGYTF.

This sequence joins TRBV6-2 or TRBV6-3 and TRBJ2-7, with D possibly TRBD1 on 5 matching bases. V lost 5 bases, J lost 2 bases, and 13 bases lay in between. CDR3 length: 14 residues. The V gene's germline CDR1 is MNHEY and CDR2 SVGEGT. The CDR3 protein is CASSRLDRTYEQYF. The CDR3 coding sequence is TGTGCCAGCAGTAGGCTTGACAGAACCTACGAGCAGTACTTC.